This T cell receptor (beta chain) stems from a study of OX40 agonist ivuxolimab in advanced cancers. In terms of the full investigation: The costimulatory receptor OX40 (CD134) was targeted by ivuxolimab, a fully human IgG2 agonistic monoclonal antibody. Intravenous ivuxolimab was administered to patients every 2 weeks at six dose levels: 0.01, 0.1, 0.3, 1.5, 3 and 10 mg/kg. Of the roughly 54 dose-escalation patients, hepatocellular carcinoma was present in about 20, melanoma in approximately 15, renal cell carcinoma in 9 and head and neck cancer in 9. In the dose-escalation cohort, roughly 80% of patients were male, and the mean age was about 55 years, with a range of roughly 20 to 85. Patients were allowed to have had prior anti-PD-1, anti-PD-L1 or anti-CTLA-4 therapy, and approximately 39% of the dose-escalation patients had been treated with checkpoint inhibitors. Partial responses occurred in three dose-escalation patients, of whom one had hepatocellular carcinoma and two had cutaneous melanoma. Peripheral TCRbeta sequencing was intended to test whether TCR sequence diversity was altered and clonal T-cell expansion was caused by ivuxolimab. The paper covers the monotherapy dose-escalation part of the phase I ivuxolimab trial, which included N of about 56 patients.

Based on the germline V gene (reference sequence), the CDR1 and CDR2 sequences are PRHDT and FYEKMQ. The CDR3 spans 14 residues, from the cysteine through the phenylalanine. The read is trimmed to its CDR3 DNA, 42 bases read in frame from base 1. Trimming accounts for 5 bases at V and 5 bases at J, while the number of junction bases matched to no gene is 4. General conclusions and limits of the study: Low levels of normalized T-cell clonal expansion were also shown by some nonresponding patients. Antigen specificity was not determined for the clonally expanded peripheral T cells. In the 0.1-3.0 mg/kg groups, partial responders were among the patients with the lowest normalized peripheral clonal expansion, particularly in CD8+ T cells. Clonal expansion of both CD4+ and CD8+ blood T cells was observed from baseline to week 6 at doses 0.1 to 3.0 mg/kg. After ivuxolimab, CD8+ T cells had more expanded clones than CD4+ T cells on average.

Patients with a history of autoimmune disease or receiving systemic immunosuppression were excluded from the trial. Peripheral blood for TCR sequencing was drawn from every dose cohort at baseline, at cycle 4 day 1 and at cycle 7 day 1. Samples were obtained from an open-label, multicenter, first-in-human phase I dose-escalation trial of ivuxolimab. Adults with locally advanced or metastatic head and neck squamous cell, hepatocellular, melanoma or renal cell carcinoma were enrolled in the trial. Before TCR sequencing, CD4+ and CD8+ T cells were separately sorted from peripheral blood. Points on this clone: Its antigen remains unidentified. Base qualities are not recorded, but no much larger clone differs from it by a single base.

To sequence the TCRbeta CDR3 region, genomic DNA was isolated from the sorted cells. The immunoSEQ Assay was used for sequencing of TCRbeta CDR3 regions. Drawn from immuneACCESS, this table holds only the in-frame rearrangements with V and J called that TCRdb kept. Clones are partly lost; checked studies trace under half to an unresolved V gene and leave the rest unexplained. This sample is represented by 55,000 to 70,000 clones; about 88% of them were singletons. The top ten constitute approximately 0.55% of the sample. Sequenced material: CD4+ or CD8+ T cells sorted from blood, taken in a trial of the OX40 agonist ivuxolimab. The source is an adult with an advanced solid tumor such as melanoma, head and neck, liver or kidney cancer. The rearrangement joined TRBV13 to TRBJ2-5, with TRBD2 identical over 11 junction bases. The nucleotide sequence is TGTGCCAGCAGCCATAGCGGGGGGGCGGAGACCCAGTACTTC. Translated, this is CASSHSGGAETQYF.